Listed below are T cell receptor beta chains from one sample, sequenced in a study of T-cell memory formation after mild COVID-19. MiXCR was run by TCRdb on the 5' RACE reads, yielding one entry per CDR3 protein. The repertoire has about 340,000 distinct CDR3 sequences, under 15% of them found once; the top ten carry about 22%. Sequenced material: PBMCs or a T cell subset sorted from them (not recorded which). The receptors originated from a young man who had mild COVID-19 (a few samples of this study predate the infection). Cell type and time point are not known. Each CDR3 is given with its conserved first and last residue. The order of the fields is CDR3 protein, CDR3 DNA, J gene, V gene, clone size, D gene. A D gene is named only where the DNA matches it firmly. Not every row has a clone size; where given, it reads once, few, many or a size class.

CASSKDRHTEAFF TGTGCCAGCAGCAAGGACAGGCACACTGAAGCTTTCTTT TRBJ1-1 TRBV7-8 few TRBD1
CASSSILKGGELFF TGCGCCAGCAGCTCCATATTGAAGGGCGGGGAGCTGTTTTTT TRBJ2-2 TRBV5-1 . .
CASSYRGAPTDTQYF TGTGCCAGCAGTTACCGGGGGGCGCCCACAGATACGCAGTATTTT TRBJ2-3 TRBV6-5 few .
CSAREAGGFGYTF TGCAGTGCTAGAGAGGCAGGCGGATTTGGCTACACCTTC TRBJ1-2 TRBV20-1 . .
CASSLGGTITDTQYF TGTGCTAGCAGCTTGGGGGGGACTATCACAGATACGCAGTATTTT TRBJ2-3 TRBV7-7 many TRBD2
CASSFLSTDVNTEAFF TGCGCCAGCAGCTTTCTATCGACCGACGTGAACACTGAAGCTTTCTTT TRBJ1-1 TRBV5-1 . .
CASSQPGTSGDATQYF TGTGCCAGCAGCCAACCCGGGACTAGCGGGGACGCGACCCAGTACTTC TRBJ2-5 TRBV3-1 . TRBD2
CAIRTLTSSYNEQFF TGTGCCATCAGAACGCTGACTAGCTCCTACAATGAGCAGTTCTTC TRBJ2-1 TRBV10-3 . .
CASSLPGGVYGYTF TGTGCCAGCAGCTTACCAGGGGGCGTCTATGGCTACACCTTC TRBJ1-2 TRBV7-2 . TRBD1
CASSDSADTQYF TGTGCCAGCTCAGATTCCGCGGATACGCAGTATTTT TRBJ2-3 TRBV18 . .
CASSLVSDSRIDTQYF TGTGCCAGCAGCTTAGTATCGGACTCCAGGATAGATACGCAGTATTTT TRBJ2-3 TRBV11-1 few .
CASSPTSFRETQYF TGTGCCAGCAGCCCCACTAGTTTCCGAGAGACCCAGTACTTC TRBJ2-5 TRBV7-9 . .
CASSQDTGELFF TGTGCCAGCAGCCAAGACACCGGGGAGCTGTTTTTT TRBJ2-2 TRBV3-1 many .
CASSATGLPYEQYF TGTGCCAGCAGTGCGACAGGGCTTCCTTACGAGCAGTACTTC TRBJ2-7 TRBV27 few TRBD1
CASSPGGGPQHF TGTGCCAGTAGCCCGGGGGGGGGGCCCCAGCATTTT TRBJ1-5 TRBV19 . .
CASSFSGRVNEQFF TGTGCCAGCAGCTTCTCGGGCAGGGTCAATGAGCAGTTCTTC TRBJ2-1 TRBV7-9 many .
CASSLRLSGVRREAFF TGCGCCAGCAGCCTCCGGTTAAGCGGGGTGAGAAGGGAAGCTTTCTTT TRBJ1-1 TRBV5-1 many .
CASSLTGGHQPQHF TGTGCCAGCTCACTGACAGGGGGCCATCAGCCCCAGCATTTT TRBJ1-5 TRBV18 . TRBD1
CSAKGSQVGGTDTQYF TGCAGTGCTAAGGGGTCCCAGGTGGGAGGCACAGATACGCAGTATTTT TRBJ2-3 TRBV20-1 few .
CASRLAGVNTGELFF TGTGCCAGCAGATTAGCGGGGGTGAACACCGGGGAGCTGTTTTTT TRBJ2-2 TRBV27 . TRBD2
CASSSQGASYNEQFF TGTGCCAGCAGCTCACAGGGGGCTTCCTACAATGAGCAGTTCTTC TRBJ2-1 TRBV5-8 . TRBD1
CASSDVGQGYEQYF TGTGCCAGCAGCGATGTGGGACAGGGCTACGAGCAGTACTTC TRBJ2-7 TRBV28 few TRBD1
CASSPREELFF TGCGCCAGCAGCCCTCGCGAGGAGCTTTTCTTT TRBJ1-1 TRBV4-1 few .
CASSFWRGSGGDTQYF TGTGCCAGCAGCTTCTGGCGGGGGTCGGGTGGAGATACGCAGTATTTT TRBJ2-3 TRBV7-2 . TRBD2
CASSTTKTGGGETQYF TGTGCCAGCAGCACTACCAAAACAGGGGGCGGTGAGACCCAGTACTTC TRBJ2-5 TRBV5-5 . TRBD1
CASSPDANYGYTF TGTGCCAGCAGTCCCGACGCAAACTATGGCTACACCTTC TRBJ1-2 TRBV7-3 few .
CASSQELIRTEAFF TGTGCCAGCAGCCAAGAGCTAATCCGCACTGAAGCTTTCTTT TRBJ1-1 TRBV4-2 . .
CASRAVFTEAFF TGTGCCAGCAGAGCCGTGTTCACTGAAGCTTTCTTT TRBJ1-1 TRBV7-9 . .
CATSDPGGLSSTDTQYF TGTGCCACCAGTGACCCGGGGGGACTATCTAGCACAGATACGCAGTATTTT TRBJ2-3 TRBV24-1 . TRBD2
CASSQLEGAGEKLFF TGTGCCAGCAGCCAGCTGGAAGGGGCTGGTGAAAAACTGTTTTTT TRBJ1-4 TRBV13 few .
CASSQGGGNGALF TGTGCCAGCAGCCAAGGAGGAGGGAATGGAGCCCTCTTC TRBJ2-1 TRBV9 . .
CASSGQGMNEQFF TGTGCCAGCAGTGGACAGGGGATGAATGAGCAGTTCTTC TRBJ2-1 TRBV2 . TRBD1
CAWSGGGNTEAFF TGTGCCTGGAGTGGGGGTGGGAACACTGAAGCTTTCTTT TRBJ1-1 TRBV30 . .
CSALPGQLNGYTF TGCAGTGCCCTCCCGGGCCAGTTGAATGGCTACACCTTC TRBJ1-2 TRBV20-1 . .
CSGWSGAGQPQHF TGCAGTGGCTGGTCAGGGGCCGGTCAGCCCCAGCATTTT TRBJ1-5 TRBV20-1 . .
CASAGGGAIGELFF TGTGCCAGCGCGGGCGGGGGGGCCATCGGGGAGCTGTTTTTT TRBJ2-2 TRBV28 few TRBD2
CASSQDPGETQYF TGTGCCAGCAGCCAAGATCCAGGGGAGACCCAGTACTTC TRBJ2-5 TRBV4-2 few .
CASSFDPQGARTEAFF TGCGCCAGCAGCTTCGACCCGCAGGGGGCAAGAACTGAAGCTTTCTTT TRBJ1-1 TRBV5-1 . TRBD1
CAGGGTPSTDTQYF TGTGCCGGCGGGGGGACGCCTAGCACAGATACGCAGTATTTT TRBJ2-3 TRBV7-9 few TRBD2
CASSPDYAKNIQYF TGTGCCAGCAGCCCAGACTACGCCAAAAACATTCAGTACTTC TRBJ2-4 TRBV6-5 few .
CASSGQGPTEAFF TGTGCCAGCAGTGGCCAGGGTCCCACTGAAGCTTTCTTT TRBJ1-1 TRBV6-6 few .
CASSLKRDGTEAFF TGTGCCAGCAGTTTGAAGAGGGATGGCACTGAAGCTTTCTTT TRBJ1-1 TRBV27 . .
CASSLGGRTNQPQHF TGTGCCAGCAGCTTAGGGGGACGGACCAATCAGCCCCAGCATTTT TRBJ1-5 TRBV7-8 . .
CASSSLGRSGGAEEQFF TGTGCCAGCAGCTCCCTCGGGAGGAGCGGGGGGGCCGAGGAGCAGTTCTTC TRBJ2-1 TRBV5-6 few TRBD2
CASSQESAGGSKTQYF TGCGCCAGCAGCCAAGAGTCGGCGGGGGGGAGTAAGACCCAGTACTTC TRBJ2-5 TRBV4-3 few TRBD2
CASSLAAGTGGRDTQYF TGTGCCAGCAGCTTAGCTGCCGGGACTGGGGGGAGGGATACGCAGTATTTT TRBJ2-3 TRBV11-2 . .
CSARDWGAGSGQYF TGCAGTGCTAGAGATTGGGGGGCCGGATCCGGGCAGTACTTC TRBJ2-7 TRBV20-1 many .
CSATKGGVQETQYF TGCAGTGCTACAAAGGGGGGGGTCCAAGAGACCCAGTACTTC TRBJ2-5 TRBV20-1 few .
CATTLTGGAGDNEQFF TGTGCCACCACCCTGACAGGGGGAGCGGGGGACAATGAGCAGTTCTTC TRBJ2-1 TRBV24-1 few .
CSARGLAGGSADTQYF TGCAGTGCTAGGGGATTAGCGGGGGGGTCTGCGGATACGCAGTATTTT TRBJ2-3 TRBV20-1 . TRBD2
CASSLGGRRGSYGYTF TGTGCCAGCAGCTTAGGGGGGAGGAGGGGCAGCTATGGCTACACCTTC TRBJ1-2 TRBV7-2 . .
CASSVAPGTSGDEQFF TGTGCCAGCAGCGTTGCCCCCGGGACTAGCGGCGATGAGCAGTTCTTC TRBJ2-1 TRBV9 few TRBD2
CASSDLGGGNTEAFF TGCGCCAGCAGCGACTTGGGTGGAGGAAACACTGAAGCTTTCTTT TRBJ1-1 TRBV4-1 . .